The text below deals with one T cell receptor beta chain. Its antigen is currently not known. The input lacks base qualities; no much larger clone sits a single base away. The library was made by 5' RACE. Sequencing used an Illumina HiSeq 2500. A second PCR of about 7 to 12 cycles was run with a J-beta primer mix and a sample-barcoded 5' primer. Each TCR beta cDNA molecule received a unique molecular identifier from a template-switch 5' adaptor carrying 12 random nucleotides. At least 2.5 million CDR3-containing paired-end reads were obtained from each sample. First-strand cDNA was synthesized from all RNA with the Mint cDNA synthesis kit, primed by a TRBC-specific oligonucleotide. Following uracil-DNA glycosylase treatment, a first 18-cycle PCR with universal primers M1SS and BC2_uni_R was performed on all cDNA. The authors' analysis ran thus. For normalization, 1 million high-quality reads, each with a distinct molecular identifier, were randomly selected from each sample. Instead of being binned into consensus sequences, reads with shared molecular identifiers were discarded. MiTCR, set to a Q25 quality threshold and the strictest error-elimination algorithm, was used for CDR3 identification, clonotype clustering and error correction. A nonparametric unseen species model with Euler transformation was used to estimate a lower bound on total TCR beta diversity. In-frame beta chains were kept once TCRdb had trimmed the public reads at Q25 with fastp and called clones with MiXCR. Identical CDR3 protein sequences are pooled into one entry, listed with their most common genes and DNA. The V and J calls were determined by TCRdb, not by the authors. The sample table holds 600,000 to 900,000 distinct CDR3 sequences, of which around 24% were seen once. The ten largest account for approximately 2.9% of the sample.

This entry comes from a study of blood T cells in healthy people across ages (dated by TCRdb to the mid-2010s). Regarding the research as a whole: In model experiments, template switching captured about one uniquely barcoded TCR beta cDNA molecule for every two T cells. Age-related changes in TCR beta repertoire diversity were measured in the study by deep sequencing normalized with unique cDNA molecular identifiers. The donors were split into four age groups: young (average 16 years), middle-aged (39), aged (approximately 60) and long-lived (roughly 86). Two additional independent replicas of 1 million unique cDNA reads from the same blood draw were analyzed for two donors (one aged 18 to 30 and one aged 80 or older). Broad study findings and their caveats: Compared with the aged group, the long-lived group had more naive CD4+ T cells, fewer expanded clones and increased TCR diversity, a pattern suggesting age selection. A strong correlation was found between observed TCR beta diversity and the percentage of naive T cells measured by flow cytometry. Total diversity estimates from one million sequenced T cells were considered lower bounds and underestimates. As age increased, observed TCR beta diversity per million T cells dropped in a roughly linear way, and a significant reduction was already evident by age around 41. The CMV infection status of donors was not known, potentially confounding age-related changes in expanded clonotypes. Since profiling was done on bulk unsorted PBMCs, naive and antigen-experienced compartments could not be conclusively compared.

Donors were 40 or so systemically healthy Caucasian individuals from Russia aged roughly 6 to 90 years. Each donor gave around 9.9 milliliters of peripheral blood, collected into EDTA-treated Vacutainer tubes. Ficoll-Paque density-gradient centrifugation was used to isolate PBMCs, with at least 6 million per sample. Trizol reagent was used to extract total RNA from PBMCs, with at least 5 micrograms per sample. Naive CD45RAhigh/CD27high T cell percentages were measured by flow cytometry on a PBMC aliquot from every donor. The germline V gene encodes CDR1 SGHRS and CDR2 YFSETQ. V and J are truncated by 1 base and 2 bases respectively, leaving an intervening sequence of 8 bases. The CDR3 numbers 14 residues from cysteine through phenylalanine. The sequence is cut down to CDR3 DNA, 42 bases in frame from base 1. These same data were also listed under a study on T cells of mothers and their children. As that second study puts it: Donors were nine systemically healthy Caucasian individuals: three mothers and their six children. cDNA synthesis consumed the entire amount of extracted RNA, loaded at 1.5 ug RNA in each 15 ul reaction. Sample barcodes and 2-4 random nucleotides were added via the M1S primer in the second PCR. Over 8.5 million TCR beta CDR3 reads came from each mother, compared with several million reads from each child. TCR recombination output is similarly shaped by thymic selection in related and unrelated pairs, with a minor effect exerted by inherited differences. Normalized repertoire overlap was always slightly but never significantly higher in related than unrelated mother-child pairs. Persistent microchimeric T cell clones were not detected, at a sensitivity of 85 to 100 clones per million clonotypes. In the study, deep NGS was used to compare the TCR beta repertoires of mothers and children, and features distinguishing related mother-child pairs from unrelated individuals were sought. Mothers averaged roughly 40 +/- 4 years of age and children averaged around 10 +/- 4 years. After adapter ligation was performed with NEBNext reagents, the libraries were sequenced on an Illumina HiSeq 2000 with 100+100 nt paired-end reads. To prevent cross-contamination, the mother and child libraries were prepared one month apart and sequenced in separate runs. Each donor had between about 500,000 and 2,300,000 distinct TCR beta clonotypes identified. Naive TCR beta clonotypes were estimated from low-frequency clonotypes matched to each donor's FACS-determined naive share, without sorting.

The sequence was collected from a boy aged 5-17 years in good health. Sequencing was carried out using blood. The chain uses TRBV5-1 and TRBJ2-3; no D gene is confidently identified. The CDR3 here reads CASSLTAPTDTQYF. The DNA is TGCGCCAGCAGCTTGACCGCCCCCACAGATACGCAGTATTTT.